This passage covers 4 T cell receptor beta chains from one sample sequenced in a study of T cells expressing NK-cell markers. With the 5' RACE reads reprocessed, TCRdb shows one record per CDR3 protein and no DNA. The sample shows over 150,000 distinct CDR3 sequences, and around a third sits with its ten largest clones. The source material was blood T cells: a sorted CD56 or NKG2C T cell subset, CD4+ or CD8+ T cells, or bulk PBMC T cells (not recorded which). All receptors derive from a woman between 45 and 60 years old in good health.

The V gene is TRBV11-2, the J gene TRBJ1-2; TCRdb's assignment of TRBD1 cannot be checked, as there is no DNA. The CDR3 totals 15 residues. CDR1 and CDR2 from the germline V gene are SGHAT and FQNNGV. The CDR3 protein is CASSSLMTPGGGYTF.

The chain couples TRBV2 to TRBJ1-1; TCRdb's D gene call, TRBD1, goes unchecked for lack of DNA. Germline V gene lookup returns CDR1 SNHLY and CDR2 FYNNEI. The CDR3 spans 12 residues. CDR3 loop: CATSTTENEAFF.

V usage is TRBV7-9 and J usage is TRBJ1-2. CDR3 length: 16 amino acids. In germline, CDR1 is SEHNR, CDR2 FQNEAQ (reference sequence). This CDR3 is CASSLAQGGGFYGYTF.

J is TRBJ2-5 and V is TRBV5-1; the TCRdb call, TRBD2, lacks DNA for checking. The CDR3 is 17 residues long. Germline V gene data show CDR1 as SGHRS and CDR2 as YFSETQ. The CDR3 here is CASSLEVAGGPGGTQYF.